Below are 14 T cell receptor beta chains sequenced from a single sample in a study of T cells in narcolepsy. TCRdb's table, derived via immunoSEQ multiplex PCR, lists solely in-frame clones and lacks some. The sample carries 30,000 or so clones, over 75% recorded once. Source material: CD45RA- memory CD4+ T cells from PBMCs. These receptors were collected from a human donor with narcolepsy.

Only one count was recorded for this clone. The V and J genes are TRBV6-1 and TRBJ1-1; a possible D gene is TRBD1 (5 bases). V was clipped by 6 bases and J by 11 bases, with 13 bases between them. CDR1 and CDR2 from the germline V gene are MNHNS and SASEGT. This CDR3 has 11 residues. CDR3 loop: CASSGGRDAFF. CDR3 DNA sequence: TGTGCCAGCAGCGGAGGTCGGGACGCTTTCTTT.

This chain's CDR3 is CASSSGTGATQETQYF. CDR3 coding DNA: TGTGCCAGCAGCTCCGGGACAGGGGCAACCCAAGAGACCCAGTACTTC. V is TRBV11-3 and J is TRBJ2-5; TRBD1 matches at 10 bases. The CDR3 spans 16 residues. CDR1 is SGHNT, CDR2 YENEEA, per germline. The V and J ends lost 4 bases and 1 base, in that order; junction bases with no gene match: 6.

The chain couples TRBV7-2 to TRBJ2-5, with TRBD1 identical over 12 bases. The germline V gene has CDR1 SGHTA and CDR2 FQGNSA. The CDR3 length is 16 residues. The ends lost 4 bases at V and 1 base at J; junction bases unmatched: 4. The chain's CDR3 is CASSSGDRGPQETQYF. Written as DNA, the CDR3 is TGTGCCAGCAGCTCCGGGGACAGGGGGCCCCAAGAGACCCAGTACTTC.

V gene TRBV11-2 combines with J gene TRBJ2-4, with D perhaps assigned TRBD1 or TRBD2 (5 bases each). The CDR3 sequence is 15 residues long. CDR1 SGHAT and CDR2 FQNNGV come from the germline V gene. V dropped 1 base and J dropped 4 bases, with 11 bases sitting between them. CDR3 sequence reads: CASSLAGPGKNIQYF. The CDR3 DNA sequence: TGTGCCAGCAGCTTAGCGGGGCCGGGAAAAAACATTCAGTACTTC.

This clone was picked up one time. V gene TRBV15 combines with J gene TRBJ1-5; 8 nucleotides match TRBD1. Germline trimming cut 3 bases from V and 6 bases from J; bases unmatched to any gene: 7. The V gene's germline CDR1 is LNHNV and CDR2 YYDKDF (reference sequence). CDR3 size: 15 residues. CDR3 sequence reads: CATSSGTGPAQPQHF. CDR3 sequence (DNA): TGTGCCACCAGCAGTGGGACAGGTCCGGCTCAGCCCCAGCATTTT.

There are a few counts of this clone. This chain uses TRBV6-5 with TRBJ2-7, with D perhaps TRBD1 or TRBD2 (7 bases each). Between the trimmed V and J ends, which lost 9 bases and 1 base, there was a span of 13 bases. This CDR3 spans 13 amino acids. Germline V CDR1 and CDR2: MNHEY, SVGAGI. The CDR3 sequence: CASYQGGSYEQYF. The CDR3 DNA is TGTGCCAGTTACCAGGGGGGGTCCTACGAGCAGTACTTC.

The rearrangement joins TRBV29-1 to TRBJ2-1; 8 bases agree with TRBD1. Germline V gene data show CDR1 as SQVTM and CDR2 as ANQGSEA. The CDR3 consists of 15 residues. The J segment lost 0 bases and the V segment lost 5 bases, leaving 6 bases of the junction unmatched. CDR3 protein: CSVWTGINSYNEQFF. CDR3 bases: TGCAGCGTTTGGACAGGGATAAACTCCTACAATGAGCAGTTCTTC.

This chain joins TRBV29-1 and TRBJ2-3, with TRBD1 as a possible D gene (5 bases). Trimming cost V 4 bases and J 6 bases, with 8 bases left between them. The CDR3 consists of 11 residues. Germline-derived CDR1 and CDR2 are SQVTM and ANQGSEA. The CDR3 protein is CSVGGLDTQYF. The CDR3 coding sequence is TGCAGCGTTGGGGGCTTGGATACGCAGTATTTT.

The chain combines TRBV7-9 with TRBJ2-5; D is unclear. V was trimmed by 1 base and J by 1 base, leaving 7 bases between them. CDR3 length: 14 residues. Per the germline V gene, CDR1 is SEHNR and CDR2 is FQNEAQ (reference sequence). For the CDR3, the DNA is TGTGCCAGCAGCTTAGGGTATACCCAAGAGACCCAGTACTTC. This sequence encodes CASSLGYTQETQYF.

CDR3 DNA sequence: TGTGCCAGCAGCTTTTGGGAGGGGGCAAACACTGAAGCTTTCTTT. Amino acid sequence: CASSFWEGANTEAFF. This chain connects TRBV7-2 to TRBJ1-1; 7 positions match TRBD1. V gave up 3 bases and J gave up 2 bases; unmatched junction bases: 6. The CDR3 loop spans 15 amino acids. Germline V gene sequence: CDR1 SGHTA, CDR2 FQGNSA.

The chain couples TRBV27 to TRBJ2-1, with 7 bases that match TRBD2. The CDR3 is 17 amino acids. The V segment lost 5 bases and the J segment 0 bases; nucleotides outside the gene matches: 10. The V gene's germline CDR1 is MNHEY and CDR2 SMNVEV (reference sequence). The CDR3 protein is CASSPLREGSSYNEQFF. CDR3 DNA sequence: TGTGCCAGCAGTCCCCTAAGGGAGGGGAGCTCCTACAATGAGCAGTTCTTC.

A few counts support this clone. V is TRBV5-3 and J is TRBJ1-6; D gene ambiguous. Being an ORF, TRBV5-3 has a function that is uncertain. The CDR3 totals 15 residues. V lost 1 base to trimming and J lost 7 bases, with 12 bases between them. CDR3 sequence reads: CARSLFPRKNSPLHF. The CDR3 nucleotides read TGTGCCAGAAGCTTGTTTCCCCGGAAAAATTCACCCCTCCACTTT.

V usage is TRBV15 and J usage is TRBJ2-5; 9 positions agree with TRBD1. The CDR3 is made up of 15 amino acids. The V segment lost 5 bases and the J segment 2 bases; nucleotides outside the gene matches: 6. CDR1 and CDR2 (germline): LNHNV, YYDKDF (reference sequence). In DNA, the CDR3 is TGTGCCACCAGCGGGGCCGGGACAGGGCAAGAGACCCAGTACTTC. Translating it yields CATSGAGTGQETQYF.

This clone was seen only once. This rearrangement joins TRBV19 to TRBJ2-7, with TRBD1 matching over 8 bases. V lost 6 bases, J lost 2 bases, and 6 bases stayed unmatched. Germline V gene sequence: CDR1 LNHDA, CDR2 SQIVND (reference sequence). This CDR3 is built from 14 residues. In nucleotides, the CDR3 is TGTGCCAGTAGGTCACAGGGGGAACCCTACGAGCAGTACTTC. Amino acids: CASRSQGEPYEQYF.